This TCR beta chain was recorded in a study of shared clonotypes between healthy human individuals. The germline V gene has CDR1 SGHDT and CDR2 YYEEEE. V lost 4 bases, J lost 9 bases, and 14 bases lay in between. This CDR3 contains 14 residues. The CD4+ fraction was divided into a CD45RA+ naive subset and a CD45RA-negative memory subset. The run depth of the assay was deep. Once extracted for a subset, genomic DNA was divided evenly among several immunoSEQ plates. The data were produced by immunoSEQ multiplex PCR, yet TCRdb's version contains in-frame clones alone and is incomplete. The sample lists over 2 million clones; roughly 95% were seen once.

V is TRBV5-6 and J is TRBJ1-6; D remains ambiguous. The clonotype comes from a man younger than 30 in good health. Material: naive CD4+ T cells sorted from blood. Noted subset: CD45RA+ positively selected. CDR3 nucleotides: TGTGCCAGCAGCAGAACAGTAACTGGTTCACCCCTCCACTTT. It translates to CASSRTVTGSPLHF.